The present T cell receptor beta chain was sequenced within a study of cytomegalovirus exposure and HLA in healthy donors. On the study more broadly: From HLA-typed donors, an early data release held roughly 89 million unique TCRs. Whole-study results and caveats: Reports indicated that the classifier achieved high specificity and sensitivity in diagnosing cytomegalovirus status. Follow-up analysis later connected one missense variant in DCLRE1C with trimming of TCR beta V- and J-genes.

As concerns this clone: Its target is not known.

The PCR used 60 Vbeta and 13 Jbeta primers. The method was immunoSEQ multiplex PCR; TCRdb's version includes in-frame clones alone and lacks a portion of them. The sample gives around 120,000 clones, under 80% of which show up once; around a tenth is in the top ten. Trimming at V came to 1 base and at J to 3 bases, leaving 3 bases not matched to a gene. CDR3 length: 15 amino acids. Germline V gene lookup returns CDR1 SGDLS and CDR2 YYNGEE. Sequenced: PBMCs. The chain couples TRBV9 to TRBJ2-7; 11 positions match TRBD2. The sequence was obtained from a woman between 45 and 65 years old in good health and CMV-seropositive. The CDR3 nucleotides read TGTGCCAGCAGCGTATCTACTAGCGGGAGCTACGAGCAGTACTTC. This encodes CASSVSTSGSYEQYF.